One and the same sample provided the 19 T cell receptor beta chains below, sequenced in a study of shared clonotypes between healthy human individuals. Using immunoSEQ multiplex PCR, the repertoire was profiled, and TCRdb retains in-frame clones only, with some absent. Here the sample spans a few million clones, 85% to 95% being singletons. Source material: naive CD4+ T cells from PBMCs. Subset here: CD45RA+ positively selected. Receptors originate from a man in his late teens or twenties in good health. Some clones in this sample may be carry-over from other donors' samples.

The chain is built from TRBV13 and TRBJ2-7; 7 bases are shared with TRBD2. Germline V CDR1 and CDR2: PRHDT, FYEKMQ (reference sequence). The J segment lost 3 bases and the V segment lost 2 bases, leaving 4 bases of the junction unmatched. This CDR3 contains 14 residues. Here the CDR3 reads CASSLQRGIYEQYF. The CDR3 DNA sequence: TGTGCCAGCAGCTTACAGCGGGGAATCTACGAGCAGTACTTC.

The table lists this clone with a few counts. Written as DNA, the CDR3 is TGTGCCAGCAGCTTAGCGGCCCGAGCCCTGTTTTTT. As protein: CASSLAARALFF. The chain is built from TRBV7-9 and TRBJ1-4; D ambiguous. Trimming took 0 bases from V and 14 from J, leaving 10 bases between them. Germline assignment: CDR1 SEHNR and CDR2 FQNEAQ (reference sequence). The CDR3 is made up of 12 amino acids.

This chain joins TRBV4-1 and TRBJ2-5, with 11 bases fitting TRBD2. The CDR3 covers 16 residues. Germline V lookup: CDR1 MGHRA, CDR2 YSYEKL. Trimming cost V 3 bases and J 2 bases; bases outside gene matches: 5. CDR3 nucleotide sequence: TGCGCCAGCAGCCAGGGACTAGCGGAAAGACAAGAGACCCAGTACTTC. Translating it yields CASSQGLAERQETQYF.

This clone was recorded once. The V gene is TRBV27, the J gene TRBJ2-7, with 13 nucleotides matching TRBD2. Germline values: CDR1 MNHEY, CDR2 SMNVEV (reference sequence). Germline trimming cut 4 bases from V and 1 base from J; bases unmatched to any gene: 7. The CDR3 consists of 17 residues. The CDR3 DNA follows: TGTGCCAGCAGTTCGGCGTGGACTAGCGGGAGTTCCTACGAGCAGTACTTC. This codes for CASSSAWTSGSSYEQYF.

On this clone: Other DNA sequences in the sample encode the same CDR3. CDR3 coding DNA: TGTGCCAGTAGTATTCCTAGCGGGAGCACAGATACGCAGTATTTT. It translates to CASSIPSGSTDTQYF. The rearrangement uses TRBV19 and TRBJ2-3; 8 bases are a match to TRBD2. This CDR3 contains 15 residues. Germline V gene sequence: CDR1 LNHDA, CDR2 SQIVND (reference sequence). The V and J ends lost 3 bases and 0 bases, in that order; junction bases with no gene match: 2.

The chain couples TRBV9 to TRBJ2-3, with 14 bases fitting TRBD2. The CDR3 is made up of 15 amino acids. V shed 3 bases, J shed 9 bases, and the junction held 6 bases outside the gene matches. From germline, CDR1 is SGDLS and CDR2 YYNGEE. CDR3 amino acids: CASSETSGRVETQYF. CDR3 DNA sequence: TGTGCCAGCAGCGAGACTAGCGGGAGGGTTGAGACGCAGTATTTT.

The chain has TRBV28 and TRBJ1-1; D perhaps matches TRBD1 (5 bases). Per the germline V gene, CDR1 is MDHEN and CDR2 is SYDVKM. The CDR3 has 13 residues. V shed 6 bases and J shed 11 bases, with 19 bases lying between them. This CDR3 is CASRGDVPPPAFF. The CDR3 DNA reads as TGTGCCAGCAGGGGGGACGTTCCTCCTCCGGCTTTCTTT.

The V and J genes are TRBV19 and TRBJ2-1; tentative D call: TRBD1 (5 bases). V gave up 4 bases and J gave up 9 bases, with 13 bases separating them. The CDR3 length is 13 residues. Germline CDR1 LNHDA, CDR2 SQIVND (reference sequence). Here the CDR3 DNA reads TGTGCCAGTAGTACCCAGGGTGGGGCTGAGCAGTTCTTC. This sequence encodes CASSTQGGAEQFF. Full variable domain (outside the CDR3, taken from reference TRBV19 and TRBJ2-1): DGGITQSPKYLFRKEGQNVTLSCEQNLNHDAMYWYRQDPGQGLRLIYYSQIVNDFQKGDIAEGYSVSREKKESFPLTVTSAQKNPTAFYLCASSTQGGAEQFFGPGTRLTVL.

The chain is built from TRBV29-1 and TRBJ2-3; 7 positions match TRBD2. The length of the CDR3 is 18 residues. CDR1 is SQVTM, CDR2 ANQGSEA, per germline. Trimming cost V 4 bases and J 0 bases; bases outside gene matches: 16. This chain's CDR3 is CSVGGVWREPPSTDTQYF. The CDR3 DNA reads TGCAGCGTTGGGGGAGTTTGGCGGGAGCCTCCTAGCACAGATACGCAGTATTTT.

V gene TRBV5-8 combines with J gene TRBJ2-7; D not resolved. The V and J ends lost 4 bases and 4 bases respectively, with 18 bases between them. Germline V gene lookup returns CDR1 SGHTS and CDR2 YDEGEE. This CDR3 contains 15 residues. The CDR3 reads CASSLLHLGYYEQYF. The DNA for the CDR3 is TGTGCCAGCAGCCTTCTGCACCTCGGATATTACGAGCAGTACTTC.

This clone appeared once. The chain employs TRBV28 and TRBJ1-5, with D maybe TRBD1 (6 bases). Trimming removed 4 bases at V and 7 bases at J, with 14 bases between. Germline V CDR1 and CDR2: MDHEN, SYDVKM. The CDR3 spans 14 residues. The CDR3 DNA follows: TGTGCCAGCAGTTCATCGGGGGCTGGACAGCCCCAGCATTTT. It is translated as CASSSSGAGQPQHF.

The J gene is TRBJ2-7, the V gene TRBV28; D tentatively fits TRBD1 or TRBD2 (5 bases each). The CDR3 loop spans 12 amino acids. The V gene's germline CDR1 is MDHEN and CDR2 SYDVKM. V gave up 10 bases and J gave up 3 bases, with 13 bases separating them. CDR3 in amino acids: CAINRDRYEQYF. CDR3 bases: TGTGCCATCAACCGGGACCGCTACGAGCAGTACTTC. The full variable domain, rest sourced from reference TRBV28 and TRBJ2-7, is DVKVTQSSRYLVKRTGEKVFLECVQDMDHENMFWYRQDPGLGLRLIYFSYDVKMKEKGDIPEGYSVSREKKERFSLILESASTNQTSMYLCAINRDRYEQYFGPGTRLTVT.

This chain links TRBV4-3 with TRBJ2-5, with TRBD2 matching 7 bases. The DNA end is a closer match to TRBJ2-7, so the J assignment may be wrong. Germline CDR1 LGHNA, CDR2 YSLEER. The CDR3 sequence is 15 residues long. The CDR3 is CASSQDLGGRDEQYF. Here the CDR3 DNA reads TGCGCCAGCAGCCAAGATCTCGGCGGGAGAGACGAGCAGTACTTC.

The CDR3 DNA sequence: TGTGCCAGCATCACGTTCGGGAGGGAGGGTGGCTACACCTTC. Its protein product is CASITFGREGGYTF. The genes are TRBV5-6 and TRBJ1-2, with D uncertain. The CDR3 covers 14 residues. Looked up from germline, CDR1 is SGHDT and CDR2 is YYEEEE. Trimming removed 6 bases at V and 7 bases at J, with 19 bases between. The whole variable domain, remainder taken from reference TRBV5-6 and TRBJ1-2, is DAGVTQSPTHLIKTRGQQVTLRCSPKSGHDTVSWYQQALGQGPQFIFQYYEEEERQRGNFPDRFSGHQFPNYSSELNVNALLLGDSALYLCASITFGREGGYTFGSGTRLTVV.

The V gene is TRBV11-2, the J gene TRBJ2-3; tentatively, D is TRBD2 (5 bases). The length of the CDR3 is 17 residues. Trimming stripped 3 bases from V and 0 bases from J, with 16 bases between. Germline V gene lookup returns CDR1 SGHAT and CDR2 FQNNGV. The CDR3 DNA sequence: TGTGCCAGCAGCTTTAGCGCGACTTACCTTAGCACAGATACGCAGTATTTT. Its translation: CASSFSATYLSTDTQYF.

The chain has TRBV4-2 and TRBJ1-4; 8 nucleotides align to TRBD1. Germline CDR1 LGHNA, CDR2 YNFKEQ. The CDR3 extends over 16 amino acids. V shed 3 bases and J 7 bases; nucleotides not matched to a gene: 10. The CDR3 is CASSQGTGLYVEKLFF. The CDR3 DNA reads as TGTGCCAGCAGCCAGGGGACAGGCTTATATGTTGAAAAACTGTTTTTT.

The chain couples TRBV5-1 to TRBJ2-1; D might be TRBD2 (5 bases). Looked up from germline, CDR1 is SGHRS and CDR2 is YFSETQ. The V gene lost 2 bases and the J gene lost 4 bases, with 7 bases spanning the gap. The CDR3 has 13 amino acids. The CDR3 reads CASSFDYYNEQFF. CDR3 nucleotides: TGCGCCAGCAGCTTTGACTATTACAATGAGCAGTTCTTC.

V usage is TRBV10-3 and J usage is TRBJ1-5; D gene unclear. From germline, CDR1 is ENHRY and CDR2 SYGVKD. Trimming took 6 bases from V and 0 from J, leaving 3 bases between them. This CDR3 has 12 residues. CDR3 DNA: TGTGCCATCAGGGATAGCAATCAGCCCCAGCATTTT. It translates to CAIRDSNQPQHF.

This rearrangement joins TRBV5-1 to TRBJ2-5; TRBD2 matches 12 bases. V lost 1 base, J lost 5 bases, and 3 bases stayed unmatched. This CDR3 spans 15 amino acids. Per germline, CDR1 SGHRS and CDR2 YFSETQ. The CDR3 sequence: CASSLPSGRDETQYF. Here the CDR3 DNA reads TGCGCCAGCAGCTTGCCTAGCGGGAGGGATGAGACCCAGTACTTC.